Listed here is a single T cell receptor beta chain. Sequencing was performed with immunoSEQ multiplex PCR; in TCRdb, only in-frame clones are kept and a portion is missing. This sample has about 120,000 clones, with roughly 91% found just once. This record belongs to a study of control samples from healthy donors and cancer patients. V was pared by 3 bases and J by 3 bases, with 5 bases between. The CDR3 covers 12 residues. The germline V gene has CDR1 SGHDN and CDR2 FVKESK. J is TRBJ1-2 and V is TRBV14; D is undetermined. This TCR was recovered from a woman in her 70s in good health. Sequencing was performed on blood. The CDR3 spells CASSQADYGYTF. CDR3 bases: TGTGCCAGCAGCCAGGCAGACTATGGCTACACCTTC.